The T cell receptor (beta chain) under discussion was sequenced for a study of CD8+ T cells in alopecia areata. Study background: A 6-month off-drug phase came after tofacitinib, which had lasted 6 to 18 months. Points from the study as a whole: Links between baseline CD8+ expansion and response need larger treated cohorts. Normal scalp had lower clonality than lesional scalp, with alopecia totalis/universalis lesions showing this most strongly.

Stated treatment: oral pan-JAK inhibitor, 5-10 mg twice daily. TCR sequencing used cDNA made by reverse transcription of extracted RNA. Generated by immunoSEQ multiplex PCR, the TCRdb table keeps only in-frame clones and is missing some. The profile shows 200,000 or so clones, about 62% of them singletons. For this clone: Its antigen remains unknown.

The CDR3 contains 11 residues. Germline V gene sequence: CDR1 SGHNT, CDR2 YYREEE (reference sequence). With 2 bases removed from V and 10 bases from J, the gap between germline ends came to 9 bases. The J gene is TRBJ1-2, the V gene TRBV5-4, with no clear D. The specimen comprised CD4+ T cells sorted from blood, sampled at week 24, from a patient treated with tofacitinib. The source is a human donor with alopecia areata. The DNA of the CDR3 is TGTGCCAGCAGCTTCGAAGACCTCTACACCTTC. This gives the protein CASSFEDLYTF.